The source of this T cell receptor beta chain is a study of T-cell reconstitution after alpha-beta-depleted transplantation in children. This clonotype was observed at least ten times. V lost 8 bases, J lost 2 bases, and 21 bases lay in between. The CDR3 is made up of 16 amino acids. CDR1 MDHEN and CDR2 SYDVKM come from the germline V gene. A library of TCRbeta sequences, prepared with unique molecular identifiers, was generated. TCRdb redid the calling of the PCR reads with MiXCR, one entry per CDR3 protein. The sample has about 610,000 distinct CDR3 sequences; roughly a tenth are singletons. The input for sequencing was PBMCs from the stem cell graft donor, taken from the stem cell graft. V is TRBV28 and J is TRBJ2-5; D is perhaps TRBD1 (6 bases). This receptor was obtained from a human donor who donated a stem cell graft to a child with acute myeloid leukemia. CDR3 bases: TGTGCCAGCTCGATCCCCGGCAGGGGACGTCAAGAGACCCAGTACTTC. Amino acid sequence: CASSIPGRGRQETQYF. Together with reference TRBV28 and TRBJ2-5, the CDR3 gives the full variable domain: DVKVTQSSRYLVKRTGEKVFLECVQDMDHENMFWYRQDPGLGLRLIYFSYDVKMKEKGDIPEGYSVSREKKERFSLILESASTNQTSMYLCASSIPGRGRQETQYFGPGTRLLVL.